A single TCR beta chain is shown here with its context. This sample is drawn from a study of blood T cell repertoires in COVID-19. About the research overall: There were acute and convalescent COVID-19 samples, and they came from the United States, Italy and Spain.

V gave up 6 bases and J gave up 9 bases, with 14 bases separating them. CDR3 length: 12 residues. TCRdb's table, derived via immunoSEQ multiplex PCR, lists solely in-frame clones and lacks some. Altogether around 80,000 clones are present, approximately 80% being singletons, with the ten largest covering less than 15%. Sequencing was carried out using peripheral blood. The V and J genes are TRBV12-3 or TRBV12-4 and TRBJ1-2; D not resolved. The sequence was collected from an elderly man with acute or convalescent COVID-19. CDR3 sequence (DNA): TGTGCCAGCAGCCCAACGGCACAGCGCTACACCTTC. Translated, it gives CASSPTAQRYTF.